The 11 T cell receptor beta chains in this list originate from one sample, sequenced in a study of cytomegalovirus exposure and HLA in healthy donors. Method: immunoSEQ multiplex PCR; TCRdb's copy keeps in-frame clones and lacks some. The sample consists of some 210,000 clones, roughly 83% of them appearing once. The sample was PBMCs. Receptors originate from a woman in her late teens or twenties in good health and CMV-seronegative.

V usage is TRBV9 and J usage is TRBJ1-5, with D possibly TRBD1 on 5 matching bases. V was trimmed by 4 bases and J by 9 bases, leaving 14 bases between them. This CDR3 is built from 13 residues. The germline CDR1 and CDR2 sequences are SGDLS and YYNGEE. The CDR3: CASSLDLGPPQHF. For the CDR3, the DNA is TGTGCCAGCAGCTTAGACCTGGGGCCGCCCCAGCATTTT.

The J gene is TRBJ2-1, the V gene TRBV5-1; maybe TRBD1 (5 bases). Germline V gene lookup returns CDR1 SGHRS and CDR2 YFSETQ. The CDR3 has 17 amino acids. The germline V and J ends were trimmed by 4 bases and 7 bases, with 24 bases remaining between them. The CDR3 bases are TGCGCCAGCAGCGGTATCTGGGTCGCCAGGGCCCGGAATGAGCAGTTCTTC. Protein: CASSGIWVARARNEQFF.

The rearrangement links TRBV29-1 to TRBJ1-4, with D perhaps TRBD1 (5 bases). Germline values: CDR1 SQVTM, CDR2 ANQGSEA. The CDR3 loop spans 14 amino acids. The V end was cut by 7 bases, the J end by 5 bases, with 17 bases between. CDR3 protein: CSAAEGPNNEKLFF. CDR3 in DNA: TGCAGCGCCGCGGAGGGACCGAACAATGAAAAACTGTTTTTT. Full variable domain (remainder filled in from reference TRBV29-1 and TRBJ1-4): SAVISQKPSRDICQRGTSLTIQCQVDSQVTMMFWYRQQPGQSLTLIATANQGSEATYESGFVIDKFPISRPNLTFSTLTVSNMSPEDSSIYLCSAAEGPNNEKLFFGSGTQLSVL.

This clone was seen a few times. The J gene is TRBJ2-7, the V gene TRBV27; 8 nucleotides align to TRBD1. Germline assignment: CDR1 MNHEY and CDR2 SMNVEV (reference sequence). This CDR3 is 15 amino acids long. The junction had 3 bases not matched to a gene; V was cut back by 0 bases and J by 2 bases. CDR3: CASSLSRQGPYEQYF. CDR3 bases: TGTGCCAGCAGTTTATCCCGACAGGGGCCCTACGAGCAGTACTTC.

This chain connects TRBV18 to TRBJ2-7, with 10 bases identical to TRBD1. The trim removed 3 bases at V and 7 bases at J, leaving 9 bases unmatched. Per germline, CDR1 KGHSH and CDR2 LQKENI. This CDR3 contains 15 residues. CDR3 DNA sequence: TGTGCCAGCTCACCTGACAGGGGGCCCACCGGTGAGCAGTACTTC. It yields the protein CASSPDRGPTGEQYF.

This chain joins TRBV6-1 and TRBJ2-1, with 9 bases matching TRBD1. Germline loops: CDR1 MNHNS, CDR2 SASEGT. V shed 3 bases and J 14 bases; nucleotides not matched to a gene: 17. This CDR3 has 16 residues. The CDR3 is CASSDGSGQGRTVEFF. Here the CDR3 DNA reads TGTGCCAGCAGTGACGGTTCGGGACAGGGCCGAACAGTGGAGTTCTTC.

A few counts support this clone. CDR3 amino acids: CASSRTGRPTYSNQPQHF. CDR3 DNA: TGTGCCAGTAGCCGGACAGGGCGCCCCACTTATAGCAATCAGCCCCAGCATTTT. This chain connects TRBV19 to TRBJ1-5; 8 bases are shared with TRBD1. Germline values: CDR1 LNHDA, CDR2 SQIVND (reference sequence). The CDR3 loop spans 18 amino acids. Trimming at V came to 6 bases and at J to 0 bases, leaving 13 bases not matched to a gene. Using reference TRBV19 and TRBJ1-5 for the parts outside the CDR3, the full variable domain is DGGITQSPKYLFRKEGQNVTLSCEQNLNHDAMYWYRQDPGQGLRLIYYSQIVNDFQKGDIAEGYSVSREKKESFPLTVTSAQKNPTAFYLCASSRTGRPTYSNQPQHFGDGTRLSIL.

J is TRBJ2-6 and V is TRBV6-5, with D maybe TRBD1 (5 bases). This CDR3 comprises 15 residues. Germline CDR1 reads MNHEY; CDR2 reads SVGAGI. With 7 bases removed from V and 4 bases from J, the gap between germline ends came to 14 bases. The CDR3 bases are TGTGCCAGCAAAGAATGGGGCAAAGGGGCCAACGTCCTGACTTTC. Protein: CASKEWGKGANVLTF.

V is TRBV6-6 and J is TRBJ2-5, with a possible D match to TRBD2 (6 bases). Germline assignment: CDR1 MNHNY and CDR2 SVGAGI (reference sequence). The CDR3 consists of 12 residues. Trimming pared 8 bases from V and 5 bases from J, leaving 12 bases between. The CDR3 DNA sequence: TGTGCCAGCGGGCGGGAATTGGAGACCCAGTACTTC. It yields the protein CASGRELETQYF.

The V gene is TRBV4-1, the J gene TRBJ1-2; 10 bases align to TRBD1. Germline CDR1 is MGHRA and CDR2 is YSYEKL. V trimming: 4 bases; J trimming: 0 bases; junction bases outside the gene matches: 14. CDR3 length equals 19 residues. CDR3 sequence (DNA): TGCGCCAGCAGCCGACTTTGGGGACAGGGGTCTGGGTCTAACTATGGCTACACCTTC. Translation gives CASSRLWGQGSGSNYGYTF.

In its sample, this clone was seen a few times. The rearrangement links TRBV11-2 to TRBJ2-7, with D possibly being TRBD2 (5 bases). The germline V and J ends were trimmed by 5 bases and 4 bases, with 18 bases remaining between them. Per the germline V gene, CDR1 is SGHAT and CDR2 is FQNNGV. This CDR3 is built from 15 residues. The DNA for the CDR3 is TGTGCCAGCAGCCTAACGTCAGGAGGTGGGTACGAGCAGTACTTC. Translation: CASSLTSGGGYEQYF.